In its sample, the clone carrying this TCR beta chain was seen once. Terminally differentiated effector memory CD45RA+ cells were excluded from the naive CD8 cells, which were CD45RO-negative and positively selected for CCR7. CDR1 is MNHEY and CDR2 is SVGAGI in the germline V gene. CDR3 length equals 15 residues. Germline trimming cut 9 bases from V and 5 bases from J; bases unmatched to any gene: 8. The data were obtained in a study of shared clonotypes between healthy human individuals. The protocol was immunoSEQ multiplex PCR, while the TCRdb copy is restricted to in-frame clones and leaves out a portion. The data show around 600,000 clones, roughly 95% seen once.

V is TRBV6-5 and J is TRBJ2-2; TRBD2 agrees at 11 bases. The specimen was naive CD8+ T cells sorted from blood. The sequence derives from a woman in her 30s in good health. CDR3 in amino acids: CASLTLAGETGELFF. Written as DNA, the CDR3 is TGTGCCAGTTTGACACTAGCGGGAGAAACCGGGGAGCTGTTTTTT.